Following are 8 T cell receptor beta chains from one sample sequenced in a study of blood T cell repertoires in COVID-19. The method was immunoSEQ multiplex PCR; TCRdb's version includes in-frame clones alone and lacks a portion of them. The sample includes fewer than 85,000 clones, around 90% of them seen just once. The specimen was peripheral blood. The receptors originated from a human donor in a cohort sampled during active COVID-19.

The CDR3 region is CASSLQGTQYF. DNA of the CDR3: TGTGCCAGCAGCCTCCAGGGAACGCAGTATTTT. The rearrangement joins TRBV11-2 to TRBJ2-3; tentative D call: TRBD1 (5 bases). V was pared by 5 bases and J by 9 bases, with 9 bases between. This CDR3 spans 11 amino acids. The germline V gene has CDR1 SGHAT and CDR2 FQNNGV.

V is TRBV28 and J is TRBJ1-5, with 7 bases that match TRBD1. The CDR3 is 15 residues long. Germline V CDR1 and CDR2: MDHEN, SYDVKM. The V gene end was trimmed by 5 bases and the J gene end by 1 base; junction bases not matched to a gene: 5. The CDR3, as DNA: TGTGCCAGCAGTCCGGGACAGCTAAGCAATCAGCCCCAGCATTTT. This codes for CASSPGQLSNQPQHF. Based on the CDR3 plus reference TRBV28 and TRBJ1-5, the full variable domain is DVKVTQSSRYLVKRTGEKVFLECVQDMDHENMFWYRQDPGLGLRLIYFSYDVKMKEKGDIPEGYSVSREKKERFSLILESASTNQTSMYLCASSPGQLSNQPQHFGDGTRLSIL.

The genes are TRBV5-1 and TRBJ2-5; 9 bases are a match to TRBD1. Germline V CDR1 and CDR2: SGHRS, YFSETQ. V was pared by 2 bases and J by 5 bases, with 10 bases of the junction left unmatched. The CDR3 contains 16 residues. The CDR3 sequence: CASSLTGQGHVETQYF. DNA of the CDR3: TGCGCCAGCAGCTTAACGGGACAGGGCCATGTGGAGACCCAGTACTTC.

The gene calls are TRBV6-5 and TRBJ1-1; the match to TRBD1 covers 10 bases. Losses at the gene ends were 6 bases for V and 5 bases for J; bases not matched to a gene: 6. Germline assignment: CDR1 MNHEY and CDR2 SVGAGI. This CDR3 is 14 amino acids long. The CDR3, as DNA: TGTGCCAGCAGCGCCGGGACAGGGGTGACTGAAGCTTTCTTT. Protein product: CASSAGTGVTEAFF.

With respect to this clone: An end of the junction does not agree with germline; a read error may underlie this. The chain uses TRBV11-2 and TRBJ2-1; TRBD2 might be the D (5 bases). The germline V gene encodes CDR1 SGHAT and CDR2 FQNNGV. The CDR3 extends over 13 amino acids. In DNA, the CDR3 is TGTGCCAGCAGCTTAGCGGACTCCCATGGAGAGATCTTC. This sequence encodes CASSLADSHGEIF.

The chain joins TRBV30 to TRBJ2-3; D uncertain. Deletions cut 3 bases from V and 0 bases from J, with 7 bases between. The CDR3 length is 13 residues. Germline-derived CDR1 and CDR2 are GTSNPN and SVGIG (reference sequence). CDR3 sequence (DNA): TGTGCCTGGAGCGCGGCGAGCACAGATACGCAGTATTTT. Protein product: CAWSAASTDTQYF.

V is TRBV6-5 and J is TRBJ1-1; D is undetermined. The V and J ends lost 8 bases and 5 bases respectively, with 18 bases between them. Germline assignment: CDR1 MNHEY and CDR2 SVGAGI. This CDR3 has 14 residues. The CDR3: CASAETLRNTEAFF. DNA of the CDR3: TGTGCCAGCGCAGAGACCCTCAGGAATACTGAAGCTTTCTTT.

This chain connects TRBV6-1 to TRBJ2-1, with D maybe TRBD1 (6 bases). The CDR3 spans 13 residues. Trimming stripped 2 bases from V and 5 bases from J, with 7 bases between. Per the germline V gene, CDR1 is MNHNS and CDR2 is SASEGT. CDR3 protein: CASSERDNNEQFF. CDR3 in DNA: TGTGCCAGCAGTGAAAGGGACAACAATGAGCAGTTCTTC.